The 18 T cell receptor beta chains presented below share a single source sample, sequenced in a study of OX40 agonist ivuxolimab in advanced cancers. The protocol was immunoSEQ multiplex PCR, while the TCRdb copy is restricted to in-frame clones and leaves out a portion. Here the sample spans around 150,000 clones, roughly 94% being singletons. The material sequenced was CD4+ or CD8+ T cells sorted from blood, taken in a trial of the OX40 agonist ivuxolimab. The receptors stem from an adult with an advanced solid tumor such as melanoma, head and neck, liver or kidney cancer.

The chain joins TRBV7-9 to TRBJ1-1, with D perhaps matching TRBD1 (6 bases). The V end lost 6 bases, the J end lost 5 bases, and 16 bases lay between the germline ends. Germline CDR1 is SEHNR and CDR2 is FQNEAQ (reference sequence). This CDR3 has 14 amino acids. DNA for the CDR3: TGTGCCAGCAGGTCCCCAGGGGTAGGTACTGAAGCTTTCTTT. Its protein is CASRSPGVGTEAFF.

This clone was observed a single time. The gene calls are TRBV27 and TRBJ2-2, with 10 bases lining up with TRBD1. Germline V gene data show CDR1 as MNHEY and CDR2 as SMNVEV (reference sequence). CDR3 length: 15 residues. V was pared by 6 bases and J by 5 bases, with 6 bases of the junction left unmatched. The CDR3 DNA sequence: TGTGCCAGCAGCCCTGACAGGGGGCGAACCGGGGAGCTGTTTTTT. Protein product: CASSPDRGRTGELFF.

The chain's CDR3 is CASSLGQVAKNIQYF. The CDR3 bases are TGTGCCAGCAGTTTGGGACAGGTAGCCAAAAACATTCAGTACTTC. This chain uses TRBV28 with TRBJ2-4; TRBD1 matches at 8 bases. The J segment lost 0 bases and the V segment lost 3 bases, leaving 1 base of the junction unmatched. Germline loops: CDR1 MDHEN, CDR2 SYDVKM. The CDR3 spans 15 residues.

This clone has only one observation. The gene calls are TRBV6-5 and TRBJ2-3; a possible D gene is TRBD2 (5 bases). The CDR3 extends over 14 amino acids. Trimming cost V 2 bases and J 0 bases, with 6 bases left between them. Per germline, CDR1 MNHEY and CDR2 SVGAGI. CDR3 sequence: CASSYEGSTDTQYF. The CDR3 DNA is TGTGCCAGCAGTTACGAGGGTAGCACAGATACGCAGTATTTT.

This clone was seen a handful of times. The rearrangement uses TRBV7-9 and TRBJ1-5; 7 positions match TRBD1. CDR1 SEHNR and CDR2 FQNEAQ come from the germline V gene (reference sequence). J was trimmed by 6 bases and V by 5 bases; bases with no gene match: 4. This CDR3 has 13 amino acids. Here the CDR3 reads CASSPGGAQPQHF. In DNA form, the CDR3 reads TGTGCCAGCAGCCCAGGGGGTGCTCAGCCCCAGCATTTT.

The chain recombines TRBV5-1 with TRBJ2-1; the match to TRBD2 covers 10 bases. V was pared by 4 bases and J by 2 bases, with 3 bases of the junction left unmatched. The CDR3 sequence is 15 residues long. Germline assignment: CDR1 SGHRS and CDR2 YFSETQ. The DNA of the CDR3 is TGCGCCAGCAGCGAAAGCGGGGGGGCCTACAATGAGCAGTTCTTC. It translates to CASSESGGAYNEQFF.

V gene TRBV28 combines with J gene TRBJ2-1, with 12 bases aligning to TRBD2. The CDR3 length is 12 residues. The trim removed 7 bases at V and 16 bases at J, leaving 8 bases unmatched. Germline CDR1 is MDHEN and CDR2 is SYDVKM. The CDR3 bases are TGTGCCAGCACCTCTAGCGGGAGGGCCGTTTTCTTC. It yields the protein CASTSSGRAVFF.

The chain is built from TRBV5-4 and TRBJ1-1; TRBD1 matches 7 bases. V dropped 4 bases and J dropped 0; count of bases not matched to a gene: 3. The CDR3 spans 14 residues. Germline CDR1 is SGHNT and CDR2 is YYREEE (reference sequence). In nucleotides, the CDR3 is TGTGCCAGCAGCGGACAGGTGATGAACACTGAAGCTTTCTTT. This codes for CASSGQVMNTEAFF.

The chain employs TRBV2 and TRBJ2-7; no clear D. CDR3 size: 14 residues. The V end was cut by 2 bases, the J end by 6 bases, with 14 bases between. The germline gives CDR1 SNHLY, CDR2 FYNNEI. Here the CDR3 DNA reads TGTGCCAGCAGTGAAACTCCCACGATCTCCGAGCAGTACTTC. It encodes CASSETPTISEQYF.

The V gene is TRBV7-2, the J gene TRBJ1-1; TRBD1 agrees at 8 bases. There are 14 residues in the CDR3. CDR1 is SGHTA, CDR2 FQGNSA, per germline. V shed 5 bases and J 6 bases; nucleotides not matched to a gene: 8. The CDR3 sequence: CASSEGQGRAEAFF. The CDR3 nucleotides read TGTGCCAGCAGCGAAGGACAGGGCCGGGCTGAAGCTTTCTTT.

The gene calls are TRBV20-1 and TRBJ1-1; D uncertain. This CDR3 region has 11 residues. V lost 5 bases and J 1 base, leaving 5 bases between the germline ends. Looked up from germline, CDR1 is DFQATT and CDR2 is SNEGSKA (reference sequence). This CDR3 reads CSARGNTEAFF. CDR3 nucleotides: TGCAGTGCTCGGGGGAACACTGAAGCTTTCTTT.

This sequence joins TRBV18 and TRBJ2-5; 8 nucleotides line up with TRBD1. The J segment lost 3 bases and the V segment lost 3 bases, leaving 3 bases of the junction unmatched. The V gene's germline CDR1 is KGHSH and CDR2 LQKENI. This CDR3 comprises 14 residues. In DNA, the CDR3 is TGTGCCAGCTCACCCCCGGGACAGGAAGAGACCCAGTACTTC. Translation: CASSPPGQEETQYF.

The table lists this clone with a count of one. The CDR3 region is CASSVRENNEQFF. The CDR3 DNA sequence: TGTGCCAGCAGTGTAAGGGAAAACAATGAGCAGTTCTTC. V gene TRBV2 combines with J gene TRBJ2-1; D call uncertain. CDR1 is SNHLY and CDR2 is FYNNEI in the germline V gene. Trimming shortened V by 4 bases and J by 5 bases, and 9 bases separated the two germline ends. This CDR3 comprises 13 residues.

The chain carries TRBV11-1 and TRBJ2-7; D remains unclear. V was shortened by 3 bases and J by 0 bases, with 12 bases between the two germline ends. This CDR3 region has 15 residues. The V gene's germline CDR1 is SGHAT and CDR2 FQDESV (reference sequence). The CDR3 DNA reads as TGTGCCAGCAGCTTCGGGCAGACCAGCTCCTACGAGCAGTACTTC. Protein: CASSFGQTSSYEQYF.

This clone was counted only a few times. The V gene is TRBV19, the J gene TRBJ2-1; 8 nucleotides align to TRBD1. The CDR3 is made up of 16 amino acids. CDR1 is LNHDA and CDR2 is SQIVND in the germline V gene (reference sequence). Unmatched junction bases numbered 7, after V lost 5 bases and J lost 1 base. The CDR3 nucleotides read TGTGCCAGTAGTGCCGCAGGGGGCGCATCCTACAATGAGCAGTTCTTC. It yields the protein CASSAAGGASYNEQFF.

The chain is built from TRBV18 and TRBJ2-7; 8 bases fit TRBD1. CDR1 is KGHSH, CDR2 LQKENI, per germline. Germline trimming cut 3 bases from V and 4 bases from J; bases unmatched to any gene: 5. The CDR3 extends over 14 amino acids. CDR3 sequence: CASSPGTGGYEQYF. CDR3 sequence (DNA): TGTGCCAGCTCACCGGGAACAGGGGGATACGAGCAGTACTTC.

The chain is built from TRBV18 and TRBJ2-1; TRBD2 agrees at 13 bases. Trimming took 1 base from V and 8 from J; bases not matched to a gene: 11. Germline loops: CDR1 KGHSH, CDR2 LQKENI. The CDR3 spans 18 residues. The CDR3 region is CASSPLGLAGVSRDEQFF. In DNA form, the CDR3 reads TGTGCCAGCTCACCACTAGGACTAGCGGGAGTTTCACGTGATGAGCAGTTCTTC.

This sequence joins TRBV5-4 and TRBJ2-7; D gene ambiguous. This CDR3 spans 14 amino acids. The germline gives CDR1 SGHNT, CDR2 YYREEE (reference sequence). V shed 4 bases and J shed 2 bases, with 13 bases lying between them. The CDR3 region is CASSKPEAPYEQYF. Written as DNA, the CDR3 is TGTGCCAGCAGCAAGCCTGAAGCCCCCTACGAGCAGTACTTC.